These 15 T cell receptor beta chains were all obtained from the same sample, sequenced in a study of metastatic and nonmetastatic thyroid tumors. TCRdb re-called the PCR reads with MiXCR. The sample consists of under 9,500 clones, over 20% of them appearing once. The entire patient cohort was treatment-naive prior to thyroid surgery. The sample comprised tumor tissue. All receptors come from a female donor with papillary thyroid cancer or a benign thyroid nodule (not recorded which). Some clones in this sample may be carry-over from other donors' samples.

This clone qualifies as medium-sized. This chain joins TRBV19 and TRBJ2-7; a possible D gene is TRBD2 (6 bases). Germline V gives CDR1 LNHDA, CDR2 SQIVND (reference sequence). The CDR3 runs 15 residues. The V end was cut by 5 bases, the J end by 2 bases, with 16 bases between. DNA for the CDR3: TGTGCCAGTAGTGATTCGGGGGTTAGTCCCTACGAGCAGTACTTC. As protein: CASSDSGVSPYEQYF.

This clone was recorded a few times. The rearrangement joins TRBV28 to TRBJ1-2, with 9 bases fitting TRBD1. The junction had 2 bases not matched to a gene; V was cut back by 1 base and J by 2 bases. The germline gives CDR1 MDHEN, CDR2 SYDVKM. The CDR3 loop spans 15 amino acids. The CDR3 DNA reads TGTGCCAGCAGTTTATCACAGGGGGCGAACTATGGCTACACCTTC. Translation gives CASSLSQGANYGYTF.

As concerns this clone: The germline gene is not matched at one end of the junction; a read error may be the cause. The chain is built from TRBV28 and TRBJ1-2, with D perhaps matching TRBD1 (5 bases). The CDR3 consists of 13 residues. The germline V gene has CDR1 MDHEN and CDR2 SYDVKM. CDR3 region: CAISLGTGGPYTF. Here the CDR3 DNA reads TGTGCCATCAGTTTGGGCACAGGTGGCCCTTACACCTTC.

This clone was counted a few times. At one boundary the junction diverges from the germline segment, which might be a read error. V is TRBV6-1 and J is TRBJ2-3, with D possibly matching TRBD1 (5 bases). Germline CDR1 is MNHNS and CDR2 is SASEGT. The CDR3 contains 14 residues. The CDR3 region is CASSCQRGTDTHYF. CDR3 DNA sequence: TGTGCCAGCAGTTGCCAAAGGGGCACAGATACGCATTATTTT.

This clone counts as medium-sized. The chain uses TRBV6-5 and TRBJ1-2; TRBD1 is a possible D gene (5 bases). Trimming shortened V by 2 bases and J by 2 bases, and 9 bases separated the two germline ends. CDR1 is MNHEY and CDR2 is SVGAGI in the germline V gene. The CDR3 is 14 residues long. The CDR3 DNA reads as TGTGCCAGCAGTTACCAGGGCATGAACTATGGCTACACCTTC. Its protein product is CASSYQGMNYGYTF.

This clone is judged medium-sized. The J gene is TRBJ2-7, the V gene TRBV7-2, with unresolved D. Between the trimmed V and J ends, which lost 4 bases and 4 bases, there was a span of 17 bases. Germline V lookup: CDR1 SGHTA, CDR2 FQGNSA. The CDR3 contains 15 residues. The CDR3 nucleotides read TGTGCCAGCAGCTCCCTATACGAGGCCACGTACGAGCAGTACTTC. Its protein product is CASSSLYEATYEQYF.

Remarks on this clone: A much larger clone sits a single nucleotide away, making a read error possible. The sample holds other DNA sequences that translate to the same CDR3. J is TRBJ2-7 and V is TRBV20-1; TRBD2 matches 9 bases. V gave up 3 bases and J gave up 7 bases; unmatched junction bases: 13. The CDR3 runs 15 residues. The germline V gene encodes CDR1 DFQATT and CDR2 SNEGSKA (reference sequence). CDR3 sequence reads: CSASRGGGRLGEQYF. DNA for the CDR3: TGCAGTGCTAGCCGCGGGGGGGGACGGCTCGGGGAGCAGTACTTC.

This clone has just a few counts. V is TRBV28 and J is TRBJ2-5; the D gene is possibly TRBD2 (6 bases). The J call could be wrong; TRBJ2-1 is a better fit for the DNA end. Looked up from germline, CDR1 is MDHEN and CDR2 is SYDVKM. This CDR3 is built from 17 residues. The CDR3 protein is CASSLSGTFYAYNEQFF. The CDR3 nucleotides are TGTGCCAGCAGTTTATCCGGGACTTTCTACGCCTACAATGAGCAGTTCTTC.

Of note for this clone: The conserved closing phenylalanine or tryptophan is absent in this CDR3, likely reflecting a read error. Because the CDR3's place on the DNA is in doubt, the DNA is left out and the CDR3 is given as listed by TCRdb. This rearrangement joins TRBV28 to TRBJ2-7; no DNA check was done on the table's D call, TRBD2. The CDR3 totals 15 residues, both ends included. CDR1 is MDHEN, CDR2 SYDVKM, per germline. The CDR3 reads CASSLRPVRAYEQDL.

This clone was counted once. The chain carries TRBV4-1 and TRBJ2-7, with TRBD1 identical over 8 bases. Germline V lookup: CDR1 MGHRA, CDR2 YSYEKL. The CDR3 runs to 13 residues. V shed 2 bases, J shed 6 bases, and the junction held 3 bases outside the gene matches. In DNA form, the CDR3 reads TGCGCCAGCAGCCAAAGACAGGGGCTCGAGCAGTACTTC. Protein: CASSQRQGLEQYF.

By share, this clone counts as medium-sized. The rearrangement links TRBV24-1 to TRBJ2-2, with a possible D match to TRBD1 (5 bases). The CDR3 runs 16 residues. The ends were cut back, 4 bases at V and 4 bases at J, with 15 bases in the middle. Germline CDR1 is KGHDR and CDR2 is SFDVKD. CDR3 coding DNA: TGTGCCACCAGTGACCAGACAGTTTCGGGCACCGGGGAGCTGTTTTTT. This sequence encodes CATSDQTVSGTGELFF.

The V call is TRBV19, the J call TRBJ2-5; 13 bases line up with TRBD2. V lost 4 bases to trimming and J lost 9 bases; unmatched junction nucleotides: 2. The CDR3 sequence is 13 residues long. Germline V gene data show CDR1 as LNHDA and CDR2 as SQIVND (reference sequence). The CDR3 spells CASSTGTSGAQYF. CDR3 DNA sequence: TGTGCCAGTAGTACTGGGACTAGCGGGGCCCAGTACTTC.

This rearrangement joins TRBV20-1 to TRBJ2-1, with D possibly being TRBD2 (5 bases). The V gene's germline CDR1 is DFQATT and CDR2 SNEGSKA (reference sequence). The CDR3 length is 14 residues. Trimming pared 6 bases from V and 9 bases from J, leaving 21 bases between. The CDR3 nucleotides read TGCAGTGCCACCGTATCCCAGGACTTGGGTGAGCAGTTCTTC. This encodes CSATVSQDLGEQFF.

The sample holds many counts of this clone. Here the CDR3 reads CASSQVGEQPQHF. CDR3 coding DNA: TGCGCCAGCAGCCAAGTAGGGGAACAGCCCCAGCATTTT. The rearrangement joins TRBV4-1 to TRBJ1-5; D may be TRBD1 (5 bases). The V end was cut by 1 base, the J end by 7 bases, with 8 bases between. Per the germline V gene, CDR1 is MGHRA and CDR2 is YSYEKL. The CDR3 consists of 13 residues.

This clone was counted only a few times. The J gene is TRBJ1-5, the V gene TRBV6-2 or TRBV6-3; D is unclear. Trimming shortened V by 8 bases and J by 6 bases, and 17 bases separated the two germline ends. Germline V gene data show CDR1 as MNHEY and CDR2 as SVGEGT. The CDR3 totals 14 residues. DNA for the CDR3: TGTGCCAGCGGAGGAGGTATGGGTTCTCAGCCCCAGCATTTT. The encoded protein is CASGGGMGSQPQHF.